Presented here are 20 T cell receptor beta chains from one specimen sequenced in a study of cytomegalovirus exposure and HLA in healthy donors (dated by TCRdb to the late 2010s). Library generation was performed with the immunoSEQ multiplex PCR assay. Here the immuneACCESS table is served through TCRdb, limited to in-frame sequences with V and J called. Missing clones are a known gap in these copies; in checked studies unresolved V genes cover under half, and the rest lacks a known reason. The sample table lists fewer than 200,000 clones, 95% to 96% of them with a count of one. The ten largest account for roughly 0.83% of the sample. Sequenced: PBMCs. The origin of the receptors is a woman younger than 30 in good health and CMV-seronegative.

The V gene is TRBV7-8, the J gene TRBJ1-1; 9 bases match TRBD1. The germline V gene has CDR1 SGHVS and CDR2 FQNEAQ. The ends lost 5 bases at V and 4 bases at J; junction bases unmatched: 8. This CDR3 comprises 15 residues. In DNA, the CDR3 is TGTGCCAGCAGCGTCCGGGACAGGGTTGTCACTGAAGCTTTCTTT. This codes for CASSVRDRVVTEAFF.

The CDR3 DNA is TGTGCCAGCAGCTCCCAACAGGGGCGCAGGGGTTATACCTATGGCTACACCTTC. Translation gives CASSSQQGRRGYTYGYTF. The chain is built from TRBV7-2 and TRBJ1-2; 7 bases map to TRBD1. The J segment lost 4 bases and the V segment lost 4 bases, leaving 18 bases of the junction unmatched. The V gene's germline CDR1 is SGHTA and CDR2 FQGNSA. The CDR3 extends over 18 amino acids.

The gene calls are TRBV5-1 and TRBJ2-5, with 8 bases aligning to TRBD2. CDR3 size: 14 residues. Germline loops: CDR1 SGHRS, CDR2 YFSETQ. Unmatched junction bases numbered 4, after V lost 3 bases and J lost 3 bases. The CDR3 here is CASSSRGGEETQYF. In DNA, the CDR3 is TGCGCCAGCAGCTCTCGGGGGGGCGAAGAGACCCAGTACTTC.

This clone showed up just once. The chain has TRBV4-1 and TRBJ2-7; TRBD1 agrees at 9 bases. Germline values: CDR1 MGHRA, CDR2 YSYEKL. V dropped 4 bases and J dropped 2; count of bases not matched to a gene: 9. CDR3 length: 16 residues. In DNA form, the CDR3 reads TGCGCCAGCAGCCGCCTACAGGGGGCTTTCACCTACGAGCAGTACTTC. Protein product: CASSRLQGAFTYEQYF.

The V gene is TRBV4-3, the J gene TRBJ2-1, with 9 bases that match TRBD2. J lost 4 bases, V lost 0 bases, and 7 bases had no gene match. Per germline, CDR1 LGHNA and CDR2 YSLEER. The CDR3 contains 17 residues. CDR3 bases: TGCGCCAGCAGCCAAGATCCCGGGACTAGCATATACAATGAGCAGTTCTTC. Translation gives CASSQDPGTSIYNEQFF.

The genes are TRBV4-1 and TRBJ1-5; weak D call: TRBD1 (5 bases). Germline V gene data show CDR1 as MGHRA and CDR2 as YSYEKL. The CDR3 spans 15 residues. The V gene lost 0 bases and the J gene lost 7 bases, with 13 bases spanning the gap. The CDR3 loop is CASSQDLQGLQPQHF. CDR3 bases: TGCGCCAGCAGCCAAGATCTTCAGGGCTTACAGCCCCAGCATTTT.

V usage is TRBV29-1 and J usage is TRBJ2-1; TRBD2 agrees at 7 bases. Germline V gene lookup returns CDR1 SQVTM and CDR2 ANQGSEA. The CDR3 covers 13 residues. The J segment lost 4 bases and the V segment lost 8 bases, leaving 8 bases of the junction unmatched. The CDR3: CSIPGLRYNEQFF. The DNA of the CDR3 is TGCAGCATTCCGGGACTACGATACAATGAGCAGTTCTTC.

The genes are TRBV7-9 and TRBJ2-5, with 9 bases that match TRBD2. Germline-derived CDR1 and CDR2 are SEHNR and FQNEAQ (reference sequence). After removal of 5 bases from V and 2 bases from J, the junction contained 3 bases not matched to a gene. The CDR3 runs 14 residues. Here the CDR3 reads CASSTAGGQETQYF. Here the CDR3 DNA reads TGTGCCAGCAGCACAGCGGGGGGTCAAGAGACCCAGTACTTC.

The genes are TRBV27 and TRBJ2-3; D not certain. Germline assignment: CDR1 MNHEY and CDR2 SMNVEV (reference sequence). The CDR3 consists of 12 residues. V lost 5 bases and J 1 base, leaving 4 bases between the germline ends. The DNA for the CDR3 is TGTGCCAGCAGTACTGGCACAGATACGCAGTATTTT. This sequence encodes CASSTGTDTQYF.

The V gene is TRBV4-3, the J gene TRBJ1-2; 8 nucleotides line up with TRBD1. The germline V gene has CDR1 LGHNA and CDR2 YSLEER. J gave up 8 bases and V 2 bases, and 10 bases lay outside the gene matches. The CDR3 runs to 15 residues. This CDR3 is CASSQNTGQGGGYTF. The CDR3 DNA reads as TGCGCCAGCAGCCAAAACACAGGACAGGGTGGAGGCTACACCTTC.

The chain uses TRBV6-1 and TRBJ2-7, with D perhaps TRBD2 (7 bases). V lost 0 bases to trimming and J lost 0 bases, with 9 bases between them. The CDR3 runs 15 residues. The germline CDR1 and CDR2 sequences are MNHNS and SASEGT. The CDR3 nucleotides read TGTGCCAGCAGTGAAGCGGGGGGGCCCTCCTACGAGCAGTACTTC. The encoded protein is CASSEAGGPSYEQYF.

The chain links TRBV15 to TRBJ1-2; 7 bases line up with TRBD1. The germline V gene has CDR1 LNHNV and CDR2 YYDKDF (reference sequence). The CDR3 consists of 14 residues. With V trimmed by 5 bases and J by 4 bases, 7 bases remained unmatched. CDR3 amino acids: CATSFWGTAYGYTF. In nucleotides, the CDR3 is TGTGCCACCAGCTTCTGGGGGACAGCCTATGGCTACACCTTC.

This clone has a handful of counts. The chain combines TRBV6-5 with TRBJ1-2; D gene unclear. The CDR3 has 12 amino acids. The V and J ends lost 5 bases and 7 bases respectively, with 11 bases between them. Germline V gene sequence: CDR1 MNHEY, CDR2 SVGAGI. CDR3 bases: TGTGCCAGCAGTACCGGGTTCGGTGGCTACACCTTC. Encoded protein: CASSTGFGGYTF.

The chain carries TRBV5-1 and TRBJ2-1; TRBD2 might be the D (6 bases). Looked up from germline, CDR1 is SGHRS and CDR2 is YFSETQ. This CDR3 has 17 residues. V was clipped by 0 bases and J by 1 base, with 14 bases between them. For the CDR3, the DNA is TGCGCCAGCAGCTTGGTCTCGGGGGTTAGGTCCTACAATGAGCAGTTCTTC. Its protein is CASSLVSGVRSYNEQFF. Filled out from reference TRBV5-1 and TRBJ2-1, the complete variable domain reads KAGVTQTPRYLIKTRGQQVTLSCSPISGHRSVSWYQQTPGQGLQFLFEYFSETQRNKGNFPGRFSGRQFSNSRSEMNVSTLELGDSALYLCASSLVSGVRSYNEQFFGPGTRLTVL.

The chain combines TRBV14 with TRBJ1-2; D ambiguous. The CDR3 extends over 13 amino acids. The V end lost 6 bases, the J end lost 0 bases, and 8 bases lay between the germline ends. Germline loops: CDR1 SGHDN, CDR2 FVKESK. CDR3 protein: CASSFSTNYGYTF. Here the CDR3 DNA reads TGTGCCAGCAGTTTTAGTACTAACTATGGCTACACCTTC.

The chain links TRBV28 to TRBJ1-2, with D uncertain. In germline, CDR1 is MDHEN, CDR2 SYDVKM. V dropped 8 bases and J dropped 4 bases, with 23 bases sitting between them. The CDR3 is 16 amino acids. CDR3 sequence reads: CASRTTGPREVYGYTF. In DNA form, the CDR3 reads TGTGCCAGCCGAACTACCGGTCCGAGAGAGGTCTATGGCTACACCTTC.

The chain employs TRBV7-9 and TRBJ2-1; 9 bases match TRBD2. CDR1 and CDR2 (germline): SEHNR, FQNEAQ (reference sequence). The CDR3 is 19 amino acids. Unmatched junction bases numbered 17, after V lost 4 bases and J lost 4 bases. CDR3 protein: CASSSPSPNIAGVYNEQFF. The CDR3 bases are TGTGCCAGCAGCTCCCCGTCCCCAAACATAGCGGGGGTTTACAATGAGCAGTTCTTC. Looking up the rest from reference TRBV7-9 and TRBJ2-1 gives the full variable domain: DTGVSQNPRHKITKRGQNVTFRCDPISEHNRLYWYRQTLGQGPEFLTYFQNEAQLEKSRLLSDRFSAERPKGSFSTLEIQRTEQGDSAMYLCASSSPSPNIAGVYNEQFFGPGTRLTVL.

CDR3 in amino acids: CASSAGRQGSNYGYTF. The CDR3, as DNA: TGTGCCAGCAGTGCCGGGAGACAGGGCTCGAACTATGGCTACACCTTC. The chain joins TRBV6-1 to TRBJ1-2; TRBD1 matches 7 bases. The germline V gene encodes CDR1 MNHNS and CDR2 SASEGT. The CDR3 extends over 16 amino acids. J lost 2 bases, V lost 4 bases, and 10 bases had no gene match.

The chain combines TRBV5-4 with TRBJ2-2; D is possibly TRBD2 (5 bases). The germline CDR1 and CDR2 sequences are SGHNT and YYREEE (reference sequence). Trimming stripped 0 bases from V and 6 bases from J, with 18 bases between. The CDR3 is 17 residues long. DNA for the CDR3: TGTGCCAGCAGCTTGGTTCCGGGAAGGTCCGGGGCCGGGGAGCTGTTTTTT. It translates to CASSLVPGRSGAGELFF.

V usage is TRBV27 and J usage is TRBJ1-2; 8 bases agree with TRBD1. The V and J ends lost 8 bases and 4 bases, in that order; junction bases with no gene match: 9. Germline CDR1 MNHEY, CDR2 SMNVEV (reference sequence). The CDR3 loop spans 14 amino acids. In nucleotides, the CDR3 is TGTGCCAGCGGACGGGACAGGACTATCTATGGCTACACCTTC. The encoded protein is CASGRDRTIYGYTF.